This T cell receptor beta chain is drawn from a study of cytotoxic CD8 clonotypes in ibrutinib-treated CLL. Study summary: Per sample, productive templates averaged nearly 260,000 and productive rearrangements averaged roughly 91,000.

Method: immunoSEQ multiplex PCR; TCRdb's copy keeps in-frame clones and lacks some. This table holds 130,000 or so clones, around three quarters found once. Genomic DNA in an amount of approximately 2 micrograms was extracted from cryopreserved PBMCs and used for the preparation of TCR beta libraries. From germline, CDR1 is LNHDA and CDR2 SQIVND (reference sequence). V lost 3 bases, J lost 0 bases, and 12 bases lay in between. The CDR3 loop spans 16 amino acids. The sequenced sample was PBMCs, obtained after 12 months of ibrutinib treatment. This chain links TRBV19 with TRBJ2-1, with no clear D. This TCR was recovered from a human donor with chronic lymphocytic leukemia. The CDR3 loop reads CASSIELQSSYNEQFF. The CDR3 nucleotides are TGTGCCAGTAGTATCGAGCTCCAGAGCTCCTACAATGAGCAGTTCTTC.